One TCR beta chain is described in this entry. Its target is not known. These data come from a study of shared clonotypes between healthy human individuals. Study information: The plates for each donor numbered three CD4 naive, three CD4 memory, two CD8 naive and one CD8 memory.

This CDR3 comprises 13 residues. The V and J ends lost 0 bases and 11 bases respectively, with 14 bases between them. In germline, CDR1 is ENHRY, CDR2 SYGVKD. Profiled with immunoSEQ multiplex PCR; TCRdb holds only in-frame clones, not every one. The repertoire has approximately 100,000 clones, about 72% of them found once; the top ten carry roughly 22%. Study-level findings and limits: An anticipated effect of sequencing depth on clonotype sharing among donors was recognized.

This TCR was recovered from a woman aged 30 to 39 in good health. Sequenced: memory CD8+ T cells sorted from blood. Subset denoted: CD45RO+ cells pooled with CCR7-negative TemRA cells. The chain recombines TRBV10-3 with TRBJ2-7, with D maybe TRBD1 (6 bases). DNA of the CDR3: TGTGCCATCAGTGAGTCAAGACAGGACCTGGAGTACTTC. Translating gives CAISESRQDLEYF.